This T cell receptor (beta chain) was retrieved from a study of T cell repertoires in cytomegalovirus infection. General study points: The ex vivo response showed dominance by HLA-C-restricted CMV-specific TCR beta clonotypes.

The CDR3 sequence is 15 residues long. Germline V lookup: CDR1 MDHEN, CDR2 SYDVKM. With 5 bases removed from V and 2 bases from J, the gap between germline ends came to 13 bases. One entry per CDR3 protein, called by TCRdb with MiXCR from the reads. Among 750,000 to 950,000 distinct CDR3 sequences listed, about 28% were seen once. Details on this clonotype: Its antigen is not known.

The material sequenced was cultured CD8+ T cells from PBMCs, taken from culture after CMV antigen stimulation. This chain uses TRBV28 with TRBJ1-5, with D maybe TRBD1 (6 bases). The origin of this receptor is a human donor in good health (CMV status not recorded). Some clones in this sample may be carry-over from other donors' samples. The CDR3 DNA follows: TGTGCCAGCAGTGTACAGGGCTCGGGCAATCAGCCCCAGCATTTT. It specifies CASSVQGSGNQPQHF.